The present entry profiles one T cell receptor beta chain with its context. The CDR3 sequence is 11 residues long. Trimming left V 2 bases short and J 5 bases short, with 2 bases between. Germline values: CDR1 MNHEY, CDR2 SVGAGI. This specimen comes from a study of control samples from healthy donors and cancer patients. Only in-frame clones appear in the TCRdb table, and some are missing; sequencing was by immunoSEQ multiplex PCR. The top ten hold roughly 2% of the sample, which has 90,000 to 100,000 clones, around 82% seen once. The source material was blood. This receptor was identified in a man aged 60-69 years in good health. The chain is built from TRBV6-5 and TRBJ2-3, with D uncertain. This CDR3 is CASSYLDTQYF. The CDR3 region has the DNA TGTGCCAGCAGTTACCTAGATACGCAGTATTTT.